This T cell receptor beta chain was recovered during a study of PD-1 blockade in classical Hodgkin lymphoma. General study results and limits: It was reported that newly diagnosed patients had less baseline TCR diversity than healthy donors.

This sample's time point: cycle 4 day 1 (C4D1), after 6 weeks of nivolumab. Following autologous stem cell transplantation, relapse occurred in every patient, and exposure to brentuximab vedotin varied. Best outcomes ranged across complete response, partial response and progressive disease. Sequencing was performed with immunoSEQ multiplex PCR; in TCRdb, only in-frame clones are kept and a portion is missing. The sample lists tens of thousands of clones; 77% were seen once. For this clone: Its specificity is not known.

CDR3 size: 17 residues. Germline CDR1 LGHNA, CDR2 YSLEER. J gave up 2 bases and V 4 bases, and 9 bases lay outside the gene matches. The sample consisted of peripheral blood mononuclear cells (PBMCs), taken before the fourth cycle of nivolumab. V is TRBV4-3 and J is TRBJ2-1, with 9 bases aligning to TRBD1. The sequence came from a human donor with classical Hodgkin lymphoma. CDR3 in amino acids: CASSRQNTGGAYNEQFF. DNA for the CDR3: TGCGCCAGCAGCCGACAAAATACAGGGGGCGCCTACAATGAGCAGTTCTTC.